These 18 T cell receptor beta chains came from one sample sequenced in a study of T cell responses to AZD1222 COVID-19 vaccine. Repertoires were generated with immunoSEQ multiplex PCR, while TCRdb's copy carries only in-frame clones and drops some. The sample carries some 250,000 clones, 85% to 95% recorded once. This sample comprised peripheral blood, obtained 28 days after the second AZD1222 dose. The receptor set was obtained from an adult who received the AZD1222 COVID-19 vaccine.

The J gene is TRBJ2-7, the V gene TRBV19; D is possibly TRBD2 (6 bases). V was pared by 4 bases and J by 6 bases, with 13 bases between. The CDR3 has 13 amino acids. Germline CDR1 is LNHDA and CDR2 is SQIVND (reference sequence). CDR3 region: CASSSNMGGEQYF. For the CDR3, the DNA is TGTGCCAGTAGTAGCAACATGGGGGGCGAGCAGTACTTC.

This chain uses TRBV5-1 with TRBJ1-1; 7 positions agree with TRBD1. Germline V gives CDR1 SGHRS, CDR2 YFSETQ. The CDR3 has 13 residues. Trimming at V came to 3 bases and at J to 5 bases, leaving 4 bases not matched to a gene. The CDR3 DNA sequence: TGCGCCAGCAGCTCGGGACAGCGAACTGAAGCTTTCTTT. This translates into CASSSGQRTEAFF.

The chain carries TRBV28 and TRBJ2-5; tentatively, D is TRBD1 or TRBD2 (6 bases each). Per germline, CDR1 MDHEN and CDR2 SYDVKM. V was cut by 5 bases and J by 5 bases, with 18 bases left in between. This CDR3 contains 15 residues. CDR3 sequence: CASSTLAGGVETQYF. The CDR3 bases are TGTGCCAGCAGTACCTTGGCCGGGGGCGTTGAGACCCAGTACTTC.

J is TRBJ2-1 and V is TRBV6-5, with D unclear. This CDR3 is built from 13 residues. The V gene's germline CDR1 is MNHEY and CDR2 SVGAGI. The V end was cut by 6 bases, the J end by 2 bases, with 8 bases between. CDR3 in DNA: TGTGCCAGCAGCCCGAAAACCTACAATGAGCAGTTCTTC. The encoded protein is CASSPKTYNEQFF.

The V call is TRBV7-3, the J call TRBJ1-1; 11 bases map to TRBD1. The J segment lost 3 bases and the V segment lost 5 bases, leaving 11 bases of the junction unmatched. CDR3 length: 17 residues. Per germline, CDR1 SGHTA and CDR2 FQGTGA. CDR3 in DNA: TGTGCCAGCAGCCCCAAAGGCTCGGGACAGGGGGACACTGAAGCTTTCTTT. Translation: CASSPKGSGQGDTEAFF.

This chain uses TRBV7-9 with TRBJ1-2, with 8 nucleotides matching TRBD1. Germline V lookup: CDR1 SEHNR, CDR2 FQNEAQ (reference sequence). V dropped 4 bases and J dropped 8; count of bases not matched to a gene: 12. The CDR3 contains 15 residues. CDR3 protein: CASSYRGQGEGGYTF. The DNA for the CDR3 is TGTGCCAGCAGCTATCGCGGACAGGGTGAAGGCGGCTACACCTTC.

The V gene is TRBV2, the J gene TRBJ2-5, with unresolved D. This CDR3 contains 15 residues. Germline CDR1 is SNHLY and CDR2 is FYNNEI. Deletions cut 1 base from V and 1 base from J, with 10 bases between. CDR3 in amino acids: CASSEGRASQETQYF. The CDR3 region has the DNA TGTGCCAGCAGTGAAGGAAGGGCATCCCAAGAGACCCAGTACTTC.

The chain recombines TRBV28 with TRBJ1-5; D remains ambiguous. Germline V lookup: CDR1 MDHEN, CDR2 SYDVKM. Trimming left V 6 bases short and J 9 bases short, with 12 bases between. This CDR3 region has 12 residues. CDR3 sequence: CASRHPKGPQHF. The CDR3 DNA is TGTGCCAGCAGGCACCCCAAGGGGCCCCAGCATTTT.

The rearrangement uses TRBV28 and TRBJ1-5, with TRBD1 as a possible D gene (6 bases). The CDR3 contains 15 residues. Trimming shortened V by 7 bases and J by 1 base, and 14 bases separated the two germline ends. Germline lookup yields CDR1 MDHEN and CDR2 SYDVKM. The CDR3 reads CASTLGGVSNQPQHF. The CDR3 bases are TGTGCCAGCACCTTAGGGGGGGTCAGCAATCAGCCCCAGCATTTT.

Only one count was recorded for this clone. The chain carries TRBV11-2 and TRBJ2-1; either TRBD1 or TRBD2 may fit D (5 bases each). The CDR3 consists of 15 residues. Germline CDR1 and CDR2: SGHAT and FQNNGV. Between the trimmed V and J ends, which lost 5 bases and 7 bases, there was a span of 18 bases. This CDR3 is CASSPGRGLGNEQFF. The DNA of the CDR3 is TGTGCCAGCAGCCCAGGGCGCGGGCTAGGTAATGAGCAGTTCTTC. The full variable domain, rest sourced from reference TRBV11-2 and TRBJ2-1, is EAGVAQSPRYKIIEKRQSVAFWCNPISGHATLYWYQQILGQGPKLLIQFQNNGVVDDSQLPKDRFSAERLKGVDSTLKIQPAKLEDSAVYLCASSPGRGLGNEQFFGPGTRLTVL.

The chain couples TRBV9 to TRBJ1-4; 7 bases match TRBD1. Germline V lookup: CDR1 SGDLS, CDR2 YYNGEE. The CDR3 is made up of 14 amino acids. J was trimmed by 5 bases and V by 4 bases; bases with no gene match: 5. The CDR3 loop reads CASSSGGGNEKLFF. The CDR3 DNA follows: TGTGCCAGCAGCTCAGGGGGGGGAAATGAAAAACTGTTTTTT.

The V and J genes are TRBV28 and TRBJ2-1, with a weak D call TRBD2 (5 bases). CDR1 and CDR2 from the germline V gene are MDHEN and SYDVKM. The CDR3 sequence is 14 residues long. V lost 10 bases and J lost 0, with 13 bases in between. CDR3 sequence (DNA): TGTGCCACACGGGGAGTAAGCTCCTACAATGAGCAGTTCTTC. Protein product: CATRGVSSYNEQFF. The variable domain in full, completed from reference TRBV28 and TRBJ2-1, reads DVKVTQSSRYLVKRTGEKVFLECVQDMDHENMFWYRQDPGLGLRLIYFSYDVKMKEKGDIPEGYSVSREKKERFSLILESASTNQTSMYLCATRGVSSYNEQFFGPGTRLTVL.

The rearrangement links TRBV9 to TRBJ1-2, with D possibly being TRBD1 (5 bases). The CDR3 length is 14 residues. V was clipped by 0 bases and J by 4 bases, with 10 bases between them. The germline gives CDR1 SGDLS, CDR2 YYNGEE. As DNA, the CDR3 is TGTGCCAGCAGCGTAGGGGGCCAAGGCTATGGCTACACCTTC. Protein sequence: CASSVGGQGYGYTF.

CDR3 in amino acids: CASSYSVSSMNTEAFF. The CDR3 coding sequence is TGTGCCAGCAGTTACTCGGTCAGTAGCATGAACACTGAAGCTTTCTTT. The rearrangement joins TRBV6-5 to TRBJ1-1; D is unresolved. Per the germline V gene, CDR1 is MNHEY and CDR2 is SVGAGI. This CDR3 contains 16 residues. Trimming shortened V by 0 bases and J by 0 bases, and 11 bases separated the two germline ends.

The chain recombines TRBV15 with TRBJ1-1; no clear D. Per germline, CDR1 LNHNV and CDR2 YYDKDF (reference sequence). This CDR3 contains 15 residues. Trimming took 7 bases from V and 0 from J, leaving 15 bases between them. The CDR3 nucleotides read TGTGCCACCAAGCGGGCGCATGCCATGAACACTGAAGCTTTCTTT. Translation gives CATKRAHAMNTEAFF.

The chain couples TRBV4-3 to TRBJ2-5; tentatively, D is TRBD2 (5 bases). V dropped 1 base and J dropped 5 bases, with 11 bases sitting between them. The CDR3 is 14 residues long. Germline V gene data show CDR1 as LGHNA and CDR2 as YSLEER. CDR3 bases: TGCGCCAGCAGCCAAGGACTGCGCGGGGAGACCCAGTACTTC. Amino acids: CASSQGLRGETQYF.

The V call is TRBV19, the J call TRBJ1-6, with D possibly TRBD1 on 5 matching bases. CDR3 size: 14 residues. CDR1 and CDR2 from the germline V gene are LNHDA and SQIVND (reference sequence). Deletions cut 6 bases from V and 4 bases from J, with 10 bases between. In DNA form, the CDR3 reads TGTGCCAGTAGCCGGACACCTTATAATTCACCCCTCCACTTT. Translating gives CASSRTPYNSPLHF.

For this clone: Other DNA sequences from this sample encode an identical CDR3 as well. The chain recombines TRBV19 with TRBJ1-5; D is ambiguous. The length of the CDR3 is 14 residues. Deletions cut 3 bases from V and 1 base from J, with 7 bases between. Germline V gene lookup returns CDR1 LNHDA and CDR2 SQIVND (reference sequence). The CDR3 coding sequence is TGTGCCAGTAGTATTAGAGACAGCAATCAGCCCCAGCATTTT. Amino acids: CASSIRDSNQPQHF.